This T cell receptor (beta chain) emerged from a study of cytomegalovirus exposure and HLA in healthy donors. Whole-study findings and limits: Most TCR sequences were seen very rarely across donors, but some public TCRs occurred in many.

V trimming: 1 base; J trimming: 5 bases; junction bases outside the gene matches: 8. Germline loops: CDR1 SGHTA, CDR2 FQGNSA. The CDR3 has 17 residues. Produced via immunoSEQ multiplex PCR; TCRdb's table is partial and in-frame only. The sample lists roughly 350,000 clones; roughly 89% were seen once. As regards this clone: What it binds is unknown.

The chain recombines TRBV7-2 with TRBJ2-5; 12 bases are shared with TRBD2. The sequence derives from a woman aged 18-29 years in good health and CMV-seronegative. The sample taken for sequencing was PBMCs. CDR3 nucleotides: TGTGCCAGCAGCTTAGGGACTAGCGGGATGGGGAAGGAGACCCAGTACTTC. Its protein is CASSLGTSGMGKETQYF. Full variable domain (rest looked up from reference TRBV7-2 and TRBJ2-5): GAGVSQSPSNKVTEKGKDVELRCDPISGHTALYWYRQSLGQGLEFLIYFQGNSAPDKSGLPSDRFSAERTGGSVSTLTIQRTQQEDSAVYLCASSLGTSGMGKETQYFGPGTRLLVL.